These T cell receptor beta chains were read from a single sample in a study of shared clonotypes between healthy human individuals. The table came from immunoSEQ multiplex PCR; TCRdb's copy has only in-frame clones and leaves some out. Among about 1 million clones listed, about 80% were seen once. The sample consisted of memory CD4+ T cells sorted from blood. The receptors here all came from a young man in good health. Both conserved end residues are part of each CDR3. A D gene is named only where the DNA matches it firmly. Clone size is stated in some rows and not others, as once, few, many or a class when expanded.

V	J	size	D	CDR3	DNA
TRBV5-1	TRBJ1-1	few	NA	CASSSSPTETAEAFF	TGCGCCAGCAGCTCCTCACCTACGGAGACAGCTGAAGCTTTCTTT
TRBV6-5	TRBJ1-2	NA	NA	CASSYLSRGEGGYTF	TGTGCCAGCAGTTACTTATCCAGGGGAGAGGGTGGCTACACCTTC
TRBV11-2	TRBJ1-1	NA	NA	CASSLLAGTEAFF	TGTGCCAGCAGCTTACTCGCCGGGACAGAAGCTTTCTTT
TRBV30	TRBJ1-4	NA	NA	CAWSSVGVTTNEKLFF	TGTGCCTGGAGTTCCGTTGGGGTAACAACTAATGAAAAACTGTTTTTT
TRBV2	TRBJ2-3	NA	NA	CASSEREGPRRDF	TGTGCCAGCAGTGAAAGGGAAGGACCGCGGAGGGATTTT
TRBV6-6	TRBJ1-2	few	NA	CASSYDLRYGYTF	TGTGCCAGCAGTTATGACCTGAGGTATGGCTACACCTTC
TRBV7-9	TRBJ2-5	NA	NA	CASSWGQSSVQYF	TGTGCCAGCAGCTGGGGACAAAGCTCGGTACAGTACTTC
TRBV2	TRBJ1-3	NA	NA	CASSTGEKTGNTIYF	TGTGCCAGCAGCACCGGGGAAAAGACTGGAAACACCATATATTTT
TRBV4-2	TRBJ2-7	once	TRBD2	CASSQDRGLASPEQYF	TGTGCCAGCAGCCAAGATCGTGGACTAGCCTCTCCAGAGCAGTACTTC
TRBV2	TRBJ2-1	many	NA	CASSENEQFF	TGTGCCAGCAGTGAAAATGAGCAGTTCTTC
TRBV7-2	TRBJ2-3	NA	TRBD2	CASSPRLAVLVLNF	TGTGCCAGCAGCCCTAGACTAGCGGTCCTAGTCCTGAATTTT
TRBV14	TRBJ2-7	NA	NA	CASSQISGTYEQYF	TGTGCCAGCAGCCAGATTTCAGGCACCTACGAGCAGTACTTC
TRBV4-1	TRBJ2-1	NA	TRBD2	CASSSPTSGREDEQFF	TGCGCCAGCAGCTCCCCGACTAGCGGGAGGGAGGATGAGCAGTTCTTC
TRBV7-9	TRBJ1-1	NA	NA	CASSLVVQAGTEAFF	TGTGCCAGCAGCTTAGTGGTCCAGGCGGGGACTGAAGCTTTCTTT
TRBV28	TRBJ1-2	NA	TRBD1	CASSLSTGGYYGYTF	TGTGCCAGCAGTTTGTCCACAGGGGGCTACTATGGCTACACCTTC
TRBV2	TRBJ1-1	few	NA	CASRESSNTEAFF	TGTGCCAGCAGGGAATCATCGAACACTGAAGCTTTCTTT
TRBV7-2	TRBJ2-1	NA	TRBD2	CASSPFPPGLLFF	TGTGCCAGCAGCCCCTTTCCGCCGGGACTACTTTTCTTC
TRBV30	TRBJ2-1	many	NA	CAWRSGTTVSYNEQFF	TGTGCCTGGAGGTCCGGGACAACAGTCTCCTACAATGAGCAGTTCTTC
TRBV6-6	TRBJ2-1	NA	TRBD1	CASSYSGQGGNEQFF	TGTGCCAGCAGTTACTCGGGACAGGGCGGGAATGAGCAGTTCTTC
TRBV5-1	TRBJ2-3	NA	NA	CASSLALGADTQYF	TGCGCCAGCAGCTTGGCCCTGGGGGCAGATACGCAGTATTTT
TRBV27	TRBJ2-3	NA	NA	CASSLSKSPDTQYF	TGTGCCAGCAGTCTGTCTAAGTCCCCAGATACGCAGTATTTT
TRBV9	TRBJ2-1	NA	NA	CASSVDSRAYNEQFF	TGTGCCAGCAGCGTAGACTCGCGGGCCTACAATGAGCAGTTCTTC
TRBV7-3	TRBJ2-1	NA	NA	CASSLRYDTEQFF	TGTGCCAGCAGCTTAAGGTATGACACGGAGCAGTTCTTC